The rows below give T cell receptor beta chains drawn from one sample of a study of cytomegalovirus exposure and HLA in healthy donors. Sequenced by immunoSEQ multiplex PCR; TCRdb stores in-frame clones only, minus some. The data show some 150,000 clones, around three quarters seen once. Sequencing was done on a sample of PBMCs. The receptor set was obtained from a woman aged 45-65 years in good health and CMV-seronegative. Each CDR3 is given with its conserved first and last residue.

CATHQAGTGELFF	TRBJ2-2	TRBV6-5
CASSPTVNTEAFF	TRBJ1-1	TRBV28
CASSSRRYRTITDTQYF	TRBJ2-3	TRBV28
CASSEVPSGIYNEQFF	TRBJ2-1	TRBV6-4
CASSRGRQGTLEAFF	TRBJ1-1	TRBV19
CASSLERVPQGDTQYF	TRBJ2-3	TRBV11-2
CASSQSAARSSYNEQFF	TRBJ2-1	TRBV4-2
CASSLEGLAGRPASTDTQYF	TRBJ2-3	TRBV5-8
CASSLRGQTYEQYF	TRBJ2-7	TRBV28
CATRYRDRGSNQPQHF	TRBJ1-5	TRBV19
CASSGVRGLLDTQYF	TRBJ2-3	TRBV10-1
CASSSAGGLFF	TRBJ2-1	TRBV5-1
CASSSGQASNYGYTF	TRBJ1-2	TRBV5-6
CASSSSPGNTIYF	TRBJ1-3	TRBV28
CASSSPKLEQYF	TRBJ2-7	TRBV5-6
CASSPGVQFSNQPQHF	TRBJ1-5	TRBV5-1